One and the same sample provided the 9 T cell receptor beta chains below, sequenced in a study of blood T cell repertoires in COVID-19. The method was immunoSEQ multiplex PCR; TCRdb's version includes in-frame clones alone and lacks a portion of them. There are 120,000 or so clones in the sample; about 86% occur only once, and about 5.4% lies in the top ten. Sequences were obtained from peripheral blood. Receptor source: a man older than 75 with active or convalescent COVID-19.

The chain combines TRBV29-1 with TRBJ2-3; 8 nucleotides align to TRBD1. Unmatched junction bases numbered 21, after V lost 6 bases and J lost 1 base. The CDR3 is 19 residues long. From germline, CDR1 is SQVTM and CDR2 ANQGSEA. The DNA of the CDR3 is TGCAGCGTCCAGACCTTCCGGGACAGGCCGTCGGTGGGCACAGATACGCAGTATTTT. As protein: CSVQTFRDRPSVGTDTQYF.

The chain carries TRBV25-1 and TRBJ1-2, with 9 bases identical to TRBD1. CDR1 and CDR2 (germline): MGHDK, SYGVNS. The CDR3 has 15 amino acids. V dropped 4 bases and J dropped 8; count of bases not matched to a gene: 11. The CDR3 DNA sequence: TGTGCCAGCAGTGGGATACGGGACAGGGTGGTCGGCTACACCTTC. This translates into CASSGIRDRVVGYTF.

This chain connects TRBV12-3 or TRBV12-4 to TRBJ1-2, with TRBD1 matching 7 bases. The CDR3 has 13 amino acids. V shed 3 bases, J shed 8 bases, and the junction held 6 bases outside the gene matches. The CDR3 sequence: CASSFQGVEGYTF. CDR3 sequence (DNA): TGTGCCAGCAGTTTCCAGGGGGTGGAAGGCTACACCTTC.

DNA of the CDR3: TGTGCCAGCAGTTACTCCCGGGACGGGGGTGGGGATACGCAGTATTTT. Translating gives CASSYSRDGGGDTQYF. The gene calls are TRBV6-6 and TRBJ2-3; D may be TRBD2 (6 bases). The germline CDR1 and CDR2 sequences are MNHNY and SVGAGI (reference sequence). Trimming left V 0 bases short and J 6 bases short, with 16 bases between. This CDR3 contains 16 residues.

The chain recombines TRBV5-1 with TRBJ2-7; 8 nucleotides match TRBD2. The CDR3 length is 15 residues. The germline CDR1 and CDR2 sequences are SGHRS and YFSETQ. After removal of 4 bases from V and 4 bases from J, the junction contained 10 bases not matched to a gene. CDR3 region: CASSPLGGAGYEQYF. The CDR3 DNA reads TGCGCCAGCAGCCCGCTCGGGGGGGCAGGGTACGAGCAGTACTTC.

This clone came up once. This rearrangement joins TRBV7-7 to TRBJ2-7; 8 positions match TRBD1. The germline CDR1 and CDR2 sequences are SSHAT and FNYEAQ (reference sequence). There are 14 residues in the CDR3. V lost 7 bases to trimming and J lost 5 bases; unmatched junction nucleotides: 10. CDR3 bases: TGTGCCAGCAATCTAAACAGGGGGTATGACGAGCAGTACTTC. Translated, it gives CASNLNRGYDEQYF.

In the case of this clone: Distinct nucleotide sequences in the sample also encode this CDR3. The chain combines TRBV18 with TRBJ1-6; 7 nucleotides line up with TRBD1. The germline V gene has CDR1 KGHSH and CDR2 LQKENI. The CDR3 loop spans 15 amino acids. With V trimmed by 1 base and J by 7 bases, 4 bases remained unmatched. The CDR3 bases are TGTGCCAGCTCACCACGGGACAGCCAAAATTCACCCCTCCACTTT. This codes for CASSPRDSQNSPLHF.

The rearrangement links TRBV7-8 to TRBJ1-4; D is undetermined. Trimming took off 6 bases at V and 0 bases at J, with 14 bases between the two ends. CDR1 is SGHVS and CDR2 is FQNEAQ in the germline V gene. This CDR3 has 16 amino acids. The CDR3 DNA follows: TGTGCCAGCAGTCCTCGGCAGGAAGCAACTAATGAAAAACTGTTTTTT. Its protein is CASSPRQEATNEKLFF.

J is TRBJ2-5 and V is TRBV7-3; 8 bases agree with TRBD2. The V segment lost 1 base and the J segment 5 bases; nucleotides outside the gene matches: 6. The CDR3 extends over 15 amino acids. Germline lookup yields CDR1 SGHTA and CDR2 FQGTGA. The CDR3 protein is CASSLNGGAGETQYF. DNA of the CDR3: TGTGCCAGCAGCTTAAACGGGGGGGCTGGCGAGACCCAGTACTTC.